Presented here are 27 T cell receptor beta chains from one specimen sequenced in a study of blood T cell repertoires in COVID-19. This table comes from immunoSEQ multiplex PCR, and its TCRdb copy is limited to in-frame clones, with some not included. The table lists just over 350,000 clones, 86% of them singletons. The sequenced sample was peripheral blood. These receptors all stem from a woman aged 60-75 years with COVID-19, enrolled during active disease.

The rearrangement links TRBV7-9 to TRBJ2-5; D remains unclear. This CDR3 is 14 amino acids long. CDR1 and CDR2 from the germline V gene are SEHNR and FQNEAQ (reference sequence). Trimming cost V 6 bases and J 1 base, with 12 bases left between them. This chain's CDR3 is CASSQIPFQETQYF. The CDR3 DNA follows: TGTGCCAGCAGTCAAATCCCATTCCAAGAGACCCAGTACTTC.

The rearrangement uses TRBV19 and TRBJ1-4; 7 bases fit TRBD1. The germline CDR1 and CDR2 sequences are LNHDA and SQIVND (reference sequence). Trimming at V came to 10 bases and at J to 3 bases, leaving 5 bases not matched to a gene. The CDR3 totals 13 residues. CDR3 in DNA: TGTGCCACTGGAGGGGGCCCTAATGAAAAACTGTTTTTT. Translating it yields CATGGGPNEKLFF. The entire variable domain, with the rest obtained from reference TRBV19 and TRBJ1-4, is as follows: DGGITQSPKYLFRKEGQNVTLSCEQNLNHDAMYWYRQDPGQGLRLIYYSQIVNDFQKGDIAEGYSVSREKKESFPLTVTSAQKNPTAFYLCATGGGPNEKLFFGSGTQLSVL.

The CDR3 region has the DNA TGTGCCAGCAGCCCGGGACTAGCGGGGGGCCAGAATGAGCAGTTCTTC. Protein product: CASSPGLAGGQNEQFF. The gene calls are TRBV5-5 and TRBJ2-1; 15 nucleotides agree with TRBD2. The junction had 6 bases not matched to a gene; V was cut back by 4 bases and J by 7 bases. Germline CDR1 and CDR2: SGHKS and YYEKEE (reference sequence). CDR3 length: 16 residues.

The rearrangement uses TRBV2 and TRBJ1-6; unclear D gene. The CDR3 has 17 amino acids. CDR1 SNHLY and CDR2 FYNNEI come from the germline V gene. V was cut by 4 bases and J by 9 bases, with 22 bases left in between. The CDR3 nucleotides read TGTGCCAGCAGTGCCACCACCTCCGGGTTCGGCGGTTCACCCCTCCACTTT. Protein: CASSATTSGFGGSPLHF. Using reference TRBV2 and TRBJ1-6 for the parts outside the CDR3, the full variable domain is EPEVTQTPSHQVTQMGQEVILRCVPISNHLYFYWYRQILGQKVEFLVSFYNNEISEKSEIFDDQFSVERPDGSNFTLKIRSTKLEDSAMYFCASSATTSGFGGSPLHFGNGTRLTVT.

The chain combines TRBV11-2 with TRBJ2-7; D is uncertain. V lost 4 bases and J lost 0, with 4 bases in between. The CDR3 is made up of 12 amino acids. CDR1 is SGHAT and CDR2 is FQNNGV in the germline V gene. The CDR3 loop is CASSSNSYEQYF. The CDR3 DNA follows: TGTGCCAGCAGCTCCAACTCCTACGAGCAGTACTTC.

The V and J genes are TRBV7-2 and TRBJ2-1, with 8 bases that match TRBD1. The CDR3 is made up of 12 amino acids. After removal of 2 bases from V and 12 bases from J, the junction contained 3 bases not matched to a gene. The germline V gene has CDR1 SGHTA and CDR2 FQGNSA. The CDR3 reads CASSLKGTGQFF. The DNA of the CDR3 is TGTGCCAGCAGCTTAAAGGGGACAGGGCAGTTCTTC. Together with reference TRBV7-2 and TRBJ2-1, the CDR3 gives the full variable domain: GAGVSQSPSNKVTEKGKDVELRCDPISGHTALYWYRQSLGQGLEFLIYFQGNSAPDKSGLPSDRFSAERTGGSVSTLTIQRTQQEDSAVYLCASSLKGTGQFFGPGTRLTVL.

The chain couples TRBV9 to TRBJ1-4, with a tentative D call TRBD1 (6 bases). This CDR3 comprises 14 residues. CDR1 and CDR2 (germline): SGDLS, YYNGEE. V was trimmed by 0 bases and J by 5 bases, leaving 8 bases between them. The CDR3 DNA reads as TGTGCCAGCAGCGTAGGTCAGGGGAATGAAAAACTGTTTTTT. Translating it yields CASSVGQGNEKLFF.

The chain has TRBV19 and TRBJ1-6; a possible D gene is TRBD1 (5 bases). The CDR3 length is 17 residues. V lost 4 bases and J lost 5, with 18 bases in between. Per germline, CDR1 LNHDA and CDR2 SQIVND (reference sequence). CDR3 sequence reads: CASSTIHRRGNNSPLHF. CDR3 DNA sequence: TGTGCCAGTAGTACAATCCACAGGAGAGGCAATAATTCACCCCTCCACTTT.

The CDR3 DNA sequence: TGTGCCAGCAGTTTAAGCCCCGTGAGCGGGGGGCGCACAGATACGCAGTATTTT. Its translation is CASSLSPVSGGRTDTQYF. The chain joins TRBV27 to TRBJ2-3, with 9 bases identical to TRBD2. V lost 2 bases, J lost 1 base, and 10 bases stayed unmatched. The CDR3 runs to 18 residues. The germline gives CDR1 MNHEY, CDR2 SMNVEV (reference sequence).

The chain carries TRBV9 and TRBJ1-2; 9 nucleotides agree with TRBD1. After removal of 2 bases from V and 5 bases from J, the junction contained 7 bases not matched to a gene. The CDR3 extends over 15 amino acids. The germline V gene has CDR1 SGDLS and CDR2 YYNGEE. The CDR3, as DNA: TGTGCCAGCAGCGTTAGACCCGGGACAGGGTATGGCTACACCTTC. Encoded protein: CASSVRPGTGYGYTF.

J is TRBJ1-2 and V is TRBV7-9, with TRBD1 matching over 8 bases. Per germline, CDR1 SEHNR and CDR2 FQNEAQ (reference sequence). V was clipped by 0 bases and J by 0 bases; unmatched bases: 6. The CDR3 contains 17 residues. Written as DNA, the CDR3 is TGTGCCAGCAGCTTAGCGGCAGGGGGCGCGACTAACTATGGCTACACCTTC. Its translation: CASSLAAGGATNYGYTF.

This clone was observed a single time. In DNA, the CDR3 is TGTGCCTGGAGTGTCTTAGCAACTCCACTGACCTCTCGGACAGATCTGAACACTGAAGCTTTCTTT. The encoded protein is CAWSVLATPLTSRTDLNTEAFF. V and J are TRBV30 and TRBJ1-1; maybe TRBD1 (6 bases). The CDR3 length is 22 residues. With 0 bases removed from V and 0 bases from J, the gap between germline ends came to 32 bases. Germline CDR1 is GTSNPN and CDR2 is SVGIG (reference sequence).

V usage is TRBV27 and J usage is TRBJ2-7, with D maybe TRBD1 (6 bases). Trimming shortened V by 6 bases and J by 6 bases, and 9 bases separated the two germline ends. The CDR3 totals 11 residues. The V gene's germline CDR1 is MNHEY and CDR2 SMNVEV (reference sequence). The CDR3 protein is CASRRGFEQYF. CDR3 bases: TGTGCCAGCAGGAGGGGGTTCGAGCAGTACTTC.

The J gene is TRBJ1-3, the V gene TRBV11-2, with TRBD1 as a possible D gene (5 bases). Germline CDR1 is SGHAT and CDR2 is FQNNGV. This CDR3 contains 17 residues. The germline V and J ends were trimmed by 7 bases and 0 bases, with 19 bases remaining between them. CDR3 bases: TGTGCCAGCACTAGGAGGGGAGGGTCCCCCTCTGGAAACACCATATATTTT. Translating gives CASTRRGGSPSGNTIYF.

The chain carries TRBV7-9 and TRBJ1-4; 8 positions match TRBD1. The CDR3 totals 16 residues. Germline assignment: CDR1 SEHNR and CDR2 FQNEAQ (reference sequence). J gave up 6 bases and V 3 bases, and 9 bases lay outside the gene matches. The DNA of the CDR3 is TGTGCCAGCAGCTTGATGCGGACAGGGTATGATGAAAAACTGTTTTTT. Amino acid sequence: CASSLMRTGYDEKLFF.

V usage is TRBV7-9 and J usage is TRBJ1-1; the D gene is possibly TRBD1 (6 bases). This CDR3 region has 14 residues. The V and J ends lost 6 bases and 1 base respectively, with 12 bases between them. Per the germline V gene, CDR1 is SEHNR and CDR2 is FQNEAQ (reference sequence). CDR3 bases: TGTGCCAGCAGTTCGCTCAGGGGGAACACTGAAGCTTTCTTT. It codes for CASSSLRGNTEAFF.

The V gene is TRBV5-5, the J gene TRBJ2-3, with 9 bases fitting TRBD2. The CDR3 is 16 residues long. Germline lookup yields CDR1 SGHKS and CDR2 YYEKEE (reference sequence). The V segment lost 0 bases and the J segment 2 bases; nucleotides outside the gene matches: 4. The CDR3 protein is CASSLAAGGYTDTQYF. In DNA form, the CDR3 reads TGTGCCAGCAGCTTGGCAGCGGGGGGTTACACAGATACGCAGTATTTT.

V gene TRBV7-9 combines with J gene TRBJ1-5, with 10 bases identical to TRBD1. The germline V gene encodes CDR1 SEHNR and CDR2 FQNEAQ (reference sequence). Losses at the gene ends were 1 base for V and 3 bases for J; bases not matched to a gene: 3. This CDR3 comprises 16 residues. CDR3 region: CASSLGQGAFNQPQHF. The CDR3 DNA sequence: TGTGCCAGCAGCTTAGGACAGGGGGCCTTCAATCAGCCCCAGCATTTT.

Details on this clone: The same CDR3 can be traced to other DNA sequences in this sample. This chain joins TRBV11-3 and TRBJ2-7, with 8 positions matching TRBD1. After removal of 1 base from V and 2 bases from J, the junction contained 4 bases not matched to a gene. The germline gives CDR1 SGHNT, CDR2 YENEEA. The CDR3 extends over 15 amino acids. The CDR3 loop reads CASSLAGTGAYEQYF. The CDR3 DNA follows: TGTGCCAGCAGCTTAGCAGGGACAGGAGCCTACGAGCAGTACTTC.

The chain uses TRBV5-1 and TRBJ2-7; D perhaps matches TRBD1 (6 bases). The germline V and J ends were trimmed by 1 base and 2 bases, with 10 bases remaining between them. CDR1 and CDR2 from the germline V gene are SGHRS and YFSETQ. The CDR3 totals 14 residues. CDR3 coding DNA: TGCGCCAGCAGCTTGAACAGGGTCGCCTACGAGCAGTACTTC. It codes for CASSLNRVAYEQYF.

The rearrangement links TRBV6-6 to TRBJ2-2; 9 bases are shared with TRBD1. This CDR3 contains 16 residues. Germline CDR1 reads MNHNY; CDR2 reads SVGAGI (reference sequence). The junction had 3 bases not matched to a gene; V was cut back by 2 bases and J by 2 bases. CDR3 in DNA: TGTGCCAGCAGTTACCGGACAGGGGTCAACACCGGGGAGCTGTTTTTT. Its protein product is CASSYRTGVNTGELFF.

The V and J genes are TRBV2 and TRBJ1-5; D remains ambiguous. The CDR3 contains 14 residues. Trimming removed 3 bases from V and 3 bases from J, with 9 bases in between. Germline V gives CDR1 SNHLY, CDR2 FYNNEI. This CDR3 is CASSDRVYNQPQHF. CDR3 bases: TGTGCCAGCAGTGACCGGGTATACAATCAGCCCCAGCATTTT.

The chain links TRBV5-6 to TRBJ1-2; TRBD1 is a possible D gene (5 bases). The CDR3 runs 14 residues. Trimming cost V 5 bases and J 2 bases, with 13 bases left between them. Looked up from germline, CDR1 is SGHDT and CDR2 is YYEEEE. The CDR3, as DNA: TGTGCCAGCAGGTTAGGAGGGGCGAACTATGGCTACACCTTC. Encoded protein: CASRLGGANYGYTF.

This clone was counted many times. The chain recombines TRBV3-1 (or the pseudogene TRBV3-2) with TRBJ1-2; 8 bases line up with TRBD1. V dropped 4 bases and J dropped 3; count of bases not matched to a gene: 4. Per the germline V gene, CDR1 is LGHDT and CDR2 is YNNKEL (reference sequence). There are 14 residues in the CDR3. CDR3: CASSPQGVDYGYTF. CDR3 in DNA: TGTGCCAGCAGCCCACAGGGGGTAGACTATGGCTACACCTTC.

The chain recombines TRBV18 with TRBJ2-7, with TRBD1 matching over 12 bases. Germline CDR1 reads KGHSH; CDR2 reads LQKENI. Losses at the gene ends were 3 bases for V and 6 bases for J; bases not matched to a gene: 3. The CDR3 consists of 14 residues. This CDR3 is CASSPRDRGLEQYF. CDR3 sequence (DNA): TGTGCCAGCTCACCCCGGGACAGGGGGCTCGAGCAGTACTTC.

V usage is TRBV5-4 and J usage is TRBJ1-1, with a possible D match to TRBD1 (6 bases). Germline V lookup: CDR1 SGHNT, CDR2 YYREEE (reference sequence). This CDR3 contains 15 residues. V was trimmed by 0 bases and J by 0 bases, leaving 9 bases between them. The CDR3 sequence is CASSLGAGVNTEAFF. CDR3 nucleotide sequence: TGTGCCAGCAGCTTGGGTGCAGGGGTGAACACTGAAGCTTTCTTT.

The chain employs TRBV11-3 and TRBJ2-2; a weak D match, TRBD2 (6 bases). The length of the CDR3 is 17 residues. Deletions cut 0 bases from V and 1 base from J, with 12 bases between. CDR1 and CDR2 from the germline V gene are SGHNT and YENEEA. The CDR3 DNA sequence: TGTGCCAGCAGCTTAGAAGTATGGGGGGAGAACACCGGGGAGCTGTTTTTT. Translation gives CASSLEVWGENTGELFF.